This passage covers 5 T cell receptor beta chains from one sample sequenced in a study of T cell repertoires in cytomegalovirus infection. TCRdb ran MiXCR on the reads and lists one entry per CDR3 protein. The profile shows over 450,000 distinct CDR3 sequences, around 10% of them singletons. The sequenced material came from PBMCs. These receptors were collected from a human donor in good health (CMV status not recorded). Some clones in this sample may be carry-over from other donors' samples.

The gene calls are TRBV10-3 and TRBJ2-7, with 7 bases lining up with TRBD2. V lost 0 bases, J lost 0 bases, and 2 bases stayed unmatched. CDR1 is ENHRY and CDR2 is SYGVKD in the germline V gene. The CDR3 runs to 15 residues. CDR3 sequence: CAISESGGDSYEQYF. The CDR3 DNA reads TGTGCCATCAGTGAGTCGGGGGGGGACTCCTACGAGCAGTACTTC.

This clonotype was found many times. CDR3 amino acids: CASRGMNNQPQHF. CDR3 bases: TGTGCCAGCAGGGGGATGAACAATCAGCCCCAGCATTTT. The genes are TRBV12-3 or TRBV12-4 and TRBJ1-5; D gene uncertain. The ends were cut back, 6 bases at V and 3 bases at J, with 9 bases in the middle. This CDR3 region has 13 residues.

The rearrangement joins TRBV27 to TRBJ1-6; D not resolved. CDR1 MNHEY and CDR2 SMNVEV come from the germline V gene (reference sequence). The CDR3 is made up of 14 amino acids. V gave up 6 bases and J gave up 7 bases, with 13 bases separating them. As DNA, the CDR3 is TGTGCCAGCAGATGGACCGCTCAGAATTCACCCCTCCACTTT. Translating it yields CASRWTAQNSPLHF.

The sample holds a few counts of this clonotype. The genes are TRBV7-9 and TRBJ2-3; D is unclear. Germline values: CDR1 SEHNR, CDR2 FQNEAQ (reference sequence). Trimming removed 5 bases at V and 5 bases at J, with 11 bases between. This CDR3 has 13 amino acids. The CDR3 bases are TGTGCCAGCAGCCCAAAGGGCGAAGATACGCAGTATTTT. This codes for CASSPKGEDTQYF.

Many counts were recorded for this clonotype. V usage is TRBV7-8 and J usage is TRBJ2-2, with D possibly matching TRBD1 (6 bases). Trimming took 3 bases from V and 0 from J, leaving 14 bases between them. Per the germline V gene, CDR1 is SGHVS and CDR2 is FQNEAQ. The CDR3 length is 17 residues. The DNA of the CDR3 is TGTGCCAGCAGCTTCCCAAGGGGGAATCCGAACACCGGGGAGCTGTTTTTT. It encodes CASSFPRGNPNTGELFF.